The next 14 T cell receptor beta chains were all read from a single sample in a study of shared clonotypes between healthy human individuals. Profiling relied on immunoSEQ multiplex PCR, and the TCRdb table lists in-frame clones only, not all of them. The table includes approximately 500,000 clones, 90% to 96% detected once. The sequenced material came from naive CD4+ T cells sorted from blood. Subset of the sample: CD45RA+ positively selected. Every receptor here comes from a woman aged 25 to 39 in good health.

About this clone: This sample also contains other DNA sequences that code for the same CDR3. The chain recombines TRBV18 with TRBJ2-6; no clear D gene. The V gene's germline CDR1 is KGHSH and CDR2 LQKENI. V gave up 4 bases and J gave up 0 bases, with 7 bases separating them. The CDR3 is 15 residues long. The CDR3 sequence is CASSQGSSGANVLTF. DNA of the CDR3: TGTGCCAGCTCACAGGGTAGCTCTGGGGCCAACGTCCTGACTTTC. The full variable domain, its missing parts supplied by reference TRBV18 and TRBJ2-6, is NAGVMQNPRHLVRRRGQEARLRCSPMKGHSHVYWYRQLPEEGLKFMVYLQKENIIDESGMPKERFSAEFPKEGPSILRIQQVVRGDSAAYFCASSQGSSGANVLTFGAGSRLTVL.

Note on this clone: Other DNA sequences in the sample encode the same CDR3. V is TRBV5-1 and J is TRBJ2-5, with no clear D. The last part of the DNA fits TRBJ2-7 better; the J call may be wrong. CDR1 and CDR2 from the germline V gene are SGHRS and YFSETQ. The CDR3 spans 12 residues. CDR3 coding DNA: TGCGCCAGCAGCTCGACCTCCTACGAGCAGTACTTC. Its protein is CASSSTSYEQYF.

This sequence joins TRBV5-1 and TRBJ1-2; tentative D call: TRBD1 (6 bases). The CDR3 extends over 13 amino acids. Trimming pared 1 base from V and 7 bases from J, leaving 11 bases between. Germline values: CDR1 SGHRS, CDR2 YFSETQ. The CDR3 loop reads CASSLQGLRGYTF. In DNA, the CDR3 is TGCGCCAGCAGCTTGCAGGGGCTCCGTGGCTACACCTTC.

The chain employs TRBV7-9 and TRBJ2-1; possibly TRBD1 for D (5 bases). Trimming removed 1 base from V and 8 bases from J, with 18 bases in between. The germline V gene encodes CDR1 SEHNR and CDR2 FQNEAQ (reference sequence). The CDR3 loop spans 16 amino acids. CDR3 sequence: CASSLGGIGRADEQFF. Here the CDR3 DNA reads TGTGCCAGCAGCTTAGGAGGAATTGGCAGGGCGGATGAGCAGTTCTTC.

The V gene is TRBV5-6, the J gene TRBJ2-2; tentatively, D is TRBD2 (6 bases). Germline loops: CDR1 SGHDT, CDR2 YYEEEE. The V end lost 2 bases, the J end lost 6 bases, and 20 bases lay between the germline ends. The CDR3 has 17 amino acids. DNA of the CDR3: TGTGCCAGCAGCTTCTTCAGTGGGGGGAGTATGGCCGGGGAGCTGTTTTTT. Its translation: CASSFFSGGSMAGELFF.

This clone was detected once. J is TRBJ2-7 and V is TRBV6-1; possibly TRBD1 or TRBD2 for D (5 bases each). This CDR3 region has 15 residues. Germline CDR1 reads MNHNS; CDR2 reads SASEGT. V was trimmed by 6 bases and J by 3 bases, leaving 18 bases between them. The CDR3 DNA is TGTGCCAGCAGGGTCCGAGGGGCCCTAGACTACGAGCAGTACTTC. This encodes CASRVRGALDYEQYF.

This clone showed up just once. The rearrangement links TRBV5-1 to TRBJ1-2; possibly TRBD1 for D (6 bases). Per germline, CDR1 SGHRS and CDR2 YFSETQ. CDR3 length equals 14 residues. V dropped 4 bases and J dropped 8 bases, with 18 bases sitting between them. CDR3 bases: TGCGCCAGCAGCCCCCAACAGGGTTTAGGAGGCTACACCTTC. Translation: CASSPQQGLGGYTF.

On this clone: At the DNA level, this CDR3 is encoded by other sequences in the same sample as well. The chain employs TRBV6-5 and TRBJ1-1; tentative D call: TRBD1 (6 bases). The CDR3 covers 14 residues. The V and J ends lost 2 bases and 1 base respectively, with 8 bases between them. Germline lookup yields CDR1 MNHEY and CDR2 SVGAGI. CDR3 coding DNA: TGTGCCAGCAGTTACCTACAGGGGAACACTGAAGCTTTCTTT. This sequence encodes CASSYLQGNTEAFF.

This chain uses TRBV5-1 with TRBJ2-7, with 11 bases that match TRBD2. Germline V gene data show CDR1 as SGHRS and CDR2 as YFSETQ. V was clipped by 0 bases and J by 6 bases; unmatched bases: 5. CDR3 length: 15 amino acids. The CDR3 protein is CASSLEGLAGREQYF. The DNA of the CDR3 is TGCGCCAGCAGCTTGGAAGGACTAGCGGGTCGCGAGCAGTACTTC.

This clone has just one count. This chain joins TRBV29-1 and TRBJ2-3; D is perhaps TRBD1 (6 bases). The CDR3 loop spans 15 amino acids. Germline V CDR1 and CDR2: SQVTM, ANQGSEA. The V and J ends lost 4 bases and 8 bases respectively, with 22 bases between them. The CDR3 sequence: CSVVENRDVVATQYF. For the CDR3, the DNA is TGCAGCGTTGTCGAGAACAGGGACGTAGTGGCTACGCAGTATTTT.

This clone was seen a few times. The chain joins TRBV2 to TRBJ2-2; 8 positions agree with TRBD2. Germline V gene lookup returns CDR1 SNHLY and CDR2 FYNNEI. Germline trimming cut 4 bases from V and 6 bases from J; bases unmatched to any gene: 7. The CDR3 is made up of 15 amino acids. The CDR3 bases are TGTGCCAGCAGTGGGGACGATAGCGGGGCCGGGGAGCTGTTTTTT. It translates to CASSGDDSGAGELFF.

The CDR3 region is CASSLGLAGVGEQFF. In DNA, the CDR3 is TGTGCCAGCAGCTTAGGACTAGCGGGAGTCGGTGAGCAGTTCTTC. The chain uses TRBV7-2 and TRBJ2-1; 12 bases are a match to TRBD2. The CDR3 extends over 15 amino acids. Germline lookup yields CDR1 SGHTA and CDR2 FQGNSA. The V and J ends lost 1 base and 9 bases, in that order; junction bases with no gene match: 4.

The V gene is TRBV5-5, the J gene TRBJ2-3, with 7 bases identical to TRBD2. V shed 1 base and J 0 bases; nucleotides not matched to a gene: 5. The CDR3 spans 16 residues. Germline-derived CDR1 and CDR2 are SGHKS and YYEKEE (reference sequence). In nucleotides, the CDR3 is TGTGCCAGCAGCTTGCTTCGCGGGGGTAGCACAGATACGCAGTATTTT. Amino acid sequence: CASSLLRGGSTDTQYF.

The chain carries TRBV27 and TRBJ2-3, with 9 bases that match TRBD2. J gave up 0 bases and V 5 bases, and 6 bases lay outside the gene matches. Germline V gene data show CDR1 as MNHEY and CDR2 as SMNVEV (reference sequence). The CDR3 runs to 16 residues. Here the CDR3 reads CASSPLAGFSTDTQYF. The CDR3 DNA is TGTGCCAGCAGTCCCCTAGCGGGATTTAGCACAGATACGCAGTATTTT.